This TCR beta chain was captured by sequencing in a study of T cell responses to AZD1222 COVID-19 vaccine. Overall study results and limits: Researchers report vaccine-associated CD4 TCRs spanning spike, with dominance at 160-218 and 743-854. Baseline seropositivity occurred in only a handful of AZD1222 recipients. There were repertoire samples only from the period after the peak T cell response. Donors were largely white British and mainly female; clonal diversity was possibly underestimated.

The CDR3 covers 17 residues. Germline-derived CDR1 and CDR2 are SGHDN and FVKESK. V was trimmed by 3 bases and J by 1 base, leaving 18 bases between them. About this clone: Its antigen is unidentified.

Produced via immunoSEQ multiplex PCR; TCRdb's table is partial and in-frame only. This table holds roughly 160,000 clones, about 91% found once. The origin of this receptor is an adult who received the AZD1222 COVID-19 vaccine. This chain connects TRBV14 to TRBJ2-5; D gene unclear. Sequencing used peripheral blood, obtained 28 days after the second AZD1222 dose. CDR3 protein: CASSHRGGRRFQETQYF. Here the CDR3 DNA reads TGTGCCAGCAGCCACCGTGGTGGACGGCGGTTCCAAGAGACCCAGTACTTC. Filled out from reference TRBV14 and TRBJ2-5, the complete variable domain reads EAGVTQFPSHSVIEKGQTVTLRCDPISGHDNLYWYRRVMGKEIKFLLHFVKESKQDESGMPNNRFLAERTGGTYSTLKVQPAELEDSGVYFCASSHRGGRRFQETQYFGPGTRLLVL.